This T cell receptor beta chain was identified during a study of blood T cell repertoires in COVID-19. Study details: PBMCs, B-cell-depleted T cells, or T cells were the source of the cDNA or gDNA that made up the material.

Germline V gene sequence: CDR1 SGDLS, CDR2 YYNGEE. Trimming at V came to 3 bases and at J to 3 bases, leaving 17 bases not matched to a gene. The CDR3 is made up of 19 amino acids. TCRdb's copy holds only in-frame clones and misses some; the assay was immunoSEQ multiplex PCR. Among roughly 360,000 clones listed, approximately 87% were seen once. In its sample, this clone was seen once. Those enrolled, adults aged roughly 18 to 95 years, came from about two dozen US areas. Cohort assignment relied on participant-reported clinical history. The sequenced material came from PBMCs or T cells enriched from blood (not recorded which). The TCR originated in a woman in her thirties with acute COVID-19. The chain links TRBV9 to TRBJ2-3, with 9 bases lining up with TRBD1. The CDR3 here is CASSANVPGTGIGTDTQYF. In DNA, the CDR3 is TGTGCCAGCAGCGCAAACGTCCCCGGGACAGGGATTGGGACAGATACGCAGTATTTT.